This T cell receptor (beta chain) was observed in a study of OX40 agonist ivuxolimab in advanced cancers. Assay used: immunoSEQ multiplex PCR; TCRdb lists only in-frame clones, some missing. The table lists 72,000 or so clones, roughly 88% of them singletons. The germline CDR1 and CDR2 sequences are GTSNPN and SVGIG (reference sequence). The CDR3 is 14 amino acids. V gave up 7 bases and J gave up 0 bases, with 12 bases separating them. This clonotype was sampled from an adult with an advanced solid tumor such as melanoma, head and neck, liver or kidney cancer. The J gene is TRBJ1-4, the V gene TRBV30; unclear D gene. This material consisted of CD4+ or CD8+ T cells sorted from blood, taken in a trial of the OX40 agonist ivuxolimab. The CDR3 loop is CASKGPATNEKLFF. The CDR3 DNA follows: TGTGCCTCAAAAGGTCCTGCAACTAATGAAAAACTGTTTTTT.